These 3 T cell receptor beta chains were sequenced from one sample in a study of sequential checkpoint blockade in melanoma. Assay: immunoSEQ multiplex PCR; the TCRdb copy retains only in-frame clones and omits some. The sample yields about 25,000 clones, about 77% seen once. The treatment here: randomized to nivolumab then ipilimumab (arm A) or the reverse (arm B). This material consisted of CD8+ T cells sorted from blood (inferred from file names), taken from a patient given nivolumab and ipilimumab in sequence. These receptors originate from a human donor with melanoma.

V usage is TRBV4-2 and J usage is TRBJ2-1; possible D gene TRBD2, 6 bases. Germline lookup yields CDR1 LGHNA and CDR2 YNFKEQ. The length of the CDR3 is 15 residues. The V gene lost 0 bases and the J gene lost 4 bases, with 10 bases spanning the gap. CDR3 residues: CASSQDQRAYNEQFF. CDR3 DNA sequence: TGTGCCAGCAGCCAAGATCAGCGGGCGTACAATGAGCAGTTCTTC.

This clone has only a few counts. The chain links TRBV14 to TRBJ1-2; 8 bases match TRBD1. The CDR3 has 14 amino acids. The ends lost 4 bases at V and 7 bases at J; junction bases unmatched: 8. Germline V lookup: CDR1 SGHDN, CDR2 FVKESK. This chain's CDR3 is CASSRDRRKAGYTF. In DNA, the CDR3 is TGTGCCAGCAGCCGGGACAGGCGGAAGGCTGGCTACACCTTC.

V gene TRBV11-1 combines with J gene TRBJ1-1, with 10 bases aligning to TRBD1. CDR3 length: 17 amino acids. Germline V CDR1 and CDR2: SGHAT, FQDESV (reference sequence). J lost 4 bases, V lost 2 bases, and 10 bases had no gene match. The CDR3 loop reads CASSLIGTGVGGTEAFF. The CDR3 bases are TGTGCCAGCAGCTTAATCGGGACAGGGGTTGGTGGCACTGAAGCTTTCTTT.